The 21 T cell receptor beta chains presented below share a single source sample, sequenced in a study of T cell responses to AZD1222 COVID-19 vaccine. TCRdb keeps only in-frame clones here, not all; method: immunoSEQ multiplex PCR. The sample comprises around 140,000 clones, approximately 85% of which are singletons, and less than 9.5% rests with the top ten. The source material was peripheral blood, sampled 28 days after the second dose of the MenACWY control vaccine. These receptors originate from an adult who received the MenACWY meningococcal vaccine as a control.

This chain uses TRBV28 with TRBJ1-5; 10 nucleotides match TRBD1. Germline V gene sequence: CDR1 MDHEN, CDR2 SYDVKM. The CDR3 is made up of 14 amino acids. The J segment lost 7 bases and the V segment lost 5 bases, leaving 5 bases of the junction unmatched. CDR3 sequence reads: CASSLRQGAQPQHF. For the CDR3, the DNA is TGTGCCAGCAGTCTTCGACAGGGGGCACAGCCCCAGCATTTT. The full variable domain, its missing parts supplied by reference TRBV28 and TRBJ1-5, is DVKVTQSSRYLVKRTGEKVFLECVQDMDHENMFWYRQDPGLGLRLIYFSYDVKMKEKGDIPEGYSVSREKKERFSLILESASTNQTSMYLCASSLRQGAQPQHFGDGTRLSIL.

The V call is TRBV7-9, the J call TRBJ2-7, with D perhaps matching TRBD2 (5 bases). The germline V gene has CDR1 SEHNR and CDR2 FQNEAQ (reference sequence). The CDR3 has 15 amino acids. The V end was cut by 7 bases, the J end by 9 bases, with 25 bases between. CDR3 bases: TGTGCCAGCACCCACTCAGGCTGGCGGGCCCCGTGGCAGTACTTC. Its translation is CASTHSGWRAPWQYF.

J is TRBJ1-1 and V is TRBV24-1, with D unclear. Trimming shortened V by 5 bases and J by 10 bases, and 10 bases separated the two germline ends. The CDR3 consists of 11 residues. Germline values: CDR1 KGHDR, CDR2 SFDVKD. The CDR3 nucleotides are TGTGCCACCAGTGCCGGGCGGGGAGCTTTCTTT. Translated, it gives CATSAGRGAFF.

The rearrangement joins TRBV10-1 to TRBJ2-1; D might be TRBD1 or TRBD2, each matching 6 bases. V was shortened by 4 bases and J by 8 bases, with 12 bases between the two germline ends. CDR3 length: 13 amino acids. Looked up from germline, CDR1 is WNHNN and CDR2 is SYGVQD (reference sequence). The CDR3 sequence is CASSGLRGDEQFF. CDR3 sequence (DNA): TGCGCCAGCAGTGGCCTTAGGGGGGATGAGCAGTTCTTC.

This CDR3 reads CASSQAQGPCEQYV. DNA for the CDR3: TGTGCCAGCAGCCAAGCTCAGGGTCCCTGCGAGCAGTACGTC. V usage is TRBV14 and J usage is TRBJ2-7; D is perhaps TRBD1 (5 bases). V lost 1 base and J lost 6, with 13 bases in between. Per the germline V gene, CDR1 is SGHDN and CDR2 is FVKESK. This CDR3 has 14 amino acids.

This sequence joins TRBV5-1 and TRBJ2-3, with 8 bases lining up with TRBD2. CDR1 and CDR2 from the germline V gene are SGHRS and YFSETQ. The CDR3 runs 17 residues. J gave up 2 bases and V 1 base, and 9 bases lay outside the gene matches. DNA of the CDR3: TGCGCCAGCAGCTTGTTGGGAAACGGGGGGGCCACAGATACGCAGTATTTT. Translated: CASSLLGNGGATDTQYF.

The J gene is TRBJ2-2, the V gene TRBV25-1; D uncertain. V shed 2 bases and J shed 3 bases, with 7 bases lying between them. The CDR3 length is 14 residues. The germline CDR1 and CDR2 sequences are MGHDK and SYGVNS. The CDR3 DNA follows: TGTGCCAGCAGTGAAGCCCCGGACACCGGGGAGCTGTTTTTT. It yields the protein CASSEAPDTGELFF.

This chain links TRBV2 with TRBJ1-4; D is unresolved. Germline assignment: CDR1 SNHLY and CDR2 FYNNEI. The length of the CDR3 is 12 residues. Trimming stripped 6 bases from V and 6 bases from J, with 8 bases between. CDR3 in DNA: TGTGCCAGCAGGGCTAGGGATGAAAAACTGTTTTTT. Its protein product is CASRARDEKLFF.

This chain connects TRBV24-1 to TRBJ1-2; possible D gene TRBD1, 6 bases. Germline V gene data show CDR1 as KGHDR and CDR2 as SFDVKD. The V and J ends lost 2 bases and 6 bases respectively, with 6 bases between them. CDR3 length: 12 amino acids. The CDR3 sequence is CATSDSGDGYTF. CDR3 in DNA: TGTGCCACCAGTGATTCAGGGGATGGCTACACCTTC.

V gene TRBV4-3 combines with J gene TRBJ2-3; possibly TRBD1 or TRBD2 for D (6 bases each). Germline assignment: CDR1 LGHNA and CDR2 YSLEER. There are 15 residues in the CDR3. The germline V and J ends were trimmed by 2 bases and 3 bases, with 12 bases remaining between them. CDR3: CASSQSQGRTDTQYF. In nucleotides, the CDR3 is TGCGCCAGCAGCCAATCGCAGGGGAGGACAGATACGCAGTATTTT.

V usage is TRBV10-2 and J usage is TRBJ2-7; D gene ambiguous. The CDR3 has 13 residues. The germline gives CDR1 WSHSY, CDR2 SAAADI. Trimming pared 6 bases from V and 5 bases from J, leaving 14 bases between. The CDR3 here is CASSLPPHHEQYV. The CDR3 DNA reads TGCGCCAGCAGCCTACCCCCCCACCACGAGCAGTACGTC.

V and J are TRBV5-1 and TRBJ1-4; D is undetermined. Germline V gene sequence: CDR1 SGHRS, CDR2 YFSETQ. The CDR3 loop spans 14 amino acids. V dropped 0 bases and J dropped 4 bases, with 7 bases sitting between them. Written as DNA, the CDR3 is TGCGCCAGCAGCTTGGCCACAGATAATGAAAAACTGTTTTTT. Its translation: CASSLATDNEKLFF.

The J gene is TRBJ1-2, the V gene TRBV2; D is possibly TRBD1 (5 bases). CDR1 SNHLY and CDR2 FYNNEI come from the germline V gene. The ends were cut back, 10 bases at V and 8 bases at J, with 17 bases in the middle. The CDR3 spans 12 residues. The CDR3 loop reads CATGGGDGGYTF. CDR3 coding DNA: TGTGCCACCGGGGGGGGAGACGGCGGCTACACCTTC.

The rearrangement links TRBV5-1 to TRBJ1-1; a possible D gene is TRBD1 (6 bases). Trimming took off 2 bases at V and 5 bases at J, with 13 bases between the two ends. Per germline, CDR1 SGHRS and CDR2 YFSETQ. This CDR3 comprises 14 residues. The CDR3 sequence is CASSFRGRLTEAFF. The CDR3 nucleotides are TGCGCCAGCAGCTTCCGGGGGCGTCTTACTGAAGCTTTCTTT.

The rearrangement uses TRBV4-2 and TRBJ1-3; TRBD1 aligns across 7 bases. Germline CDR1 reads LGHNA; CDR2 reads YNFKEQ. This CDR3 is 17 amino acids long. V dropped 0 bases and J dropped 1; count of bases not matched to a gene: 6. This CDR3 is CASSQDRGQVSGNTIYF. The CDR3 DNA follows: TGTGCCAGCAGCCAAGATCGTGGACAGGTTTCTGGAAACACCATATATTTT.

In its sample, this clone was seen a few times. The chain links TRBV9 to TRBJ1-1; D ambiguous. CDR3 length equals 13 residues. Germline CDR1 reads SGDLS; CDR2 reads YYNGEE. Trimming took 4 bases from V and 2 from J, leaving 9 bases between them. CDR3 bases: TGTGCCAGCAGCTCCGGGATAAACACTGAAGCTTTCTTT. Its translation: CASSSGINTEAFF.

This clone was counted a few times. The J gene is TRBJ2-2, the V gene TRBV7-2; 8 bases match TRBD2. From germline, CDR1 is SGHTA and CDR2 FQGNSA. V shed 6 bases and J 6 bases; nucleotides not matched to a gene: 9. This CDR3 is 15 amino acids long. The CDR3 DNA is TGTGCCAGCAGAGGTCCGGGAGGGCCCTCCGGGGAGCTGTTTTTT. Protein: CASRGPGGPSGELFF.

This chain joins TRBV24-1 and TRBJ2-7; TRBD2 agrees at 9 bases. The J call may be incorrect, as the DNA end agrees better with TRBJ2-1. The V gene's germline CDR1 is KGHDR and CDR2 SFDVKD. The CDR3 totals 17 residues. Here the CDR3 reads CATSRWSGGTVDNEQFF. CDR3 coding DNA: TGTGCCACCAGTCGATGGAGCGGGGGGACAGTTGACAATGAGCAGTTCTTC.

The rearrangement joins TRBV2 to TRBJ2-5; tentative D call: TRBD2 (5 bases). The length of the CDR3 is 14 residues. V lost 7 bases to trimming and J lost 7 bases, with 19 bases between them. Per the germline V gene, CDR1 is SNHLY and CDR2 is FYNNEI. The CDR3 DNA follows: TGTGCCAGCACAGTGTCGAGCCCCCGGGGGACCCAGTACTTC. This encodes CASTVSSPRGTQYF.

The V gene is TRBV7-2, the J gene TRBJ1-2, with D possibly TRBD1 on 5 matching bases. V lost 1 base to trimming and J lost 3 bases, with 6 bases between them. Germline CDR1 reads SGHTA; CDR2 reads FQGNSA. The CDR3 contains 13 residues. Here the CDR3 DNA reads TGTGCCAGCAGCTTAGGGGGCTACTATGGCTACACCTTC. Translating it yields CASSLGGYYGYTF.

J is TRBJ1-6 and V is TRBV18, with 7 positions matching TRBD1. From germline, CDR1 is KGHSH and CDR2 LQKENI. J was trimmed by 10 bases and V by 3 bases; bases with no gene match: 6. The CDR3 is 14 residues long. The DNA for the CDR3 is TGTGCCAGCTCACCTACAGGGGTACGATCACCCCTCCACTTT. It translates to CASSPTGVRSPLHF.